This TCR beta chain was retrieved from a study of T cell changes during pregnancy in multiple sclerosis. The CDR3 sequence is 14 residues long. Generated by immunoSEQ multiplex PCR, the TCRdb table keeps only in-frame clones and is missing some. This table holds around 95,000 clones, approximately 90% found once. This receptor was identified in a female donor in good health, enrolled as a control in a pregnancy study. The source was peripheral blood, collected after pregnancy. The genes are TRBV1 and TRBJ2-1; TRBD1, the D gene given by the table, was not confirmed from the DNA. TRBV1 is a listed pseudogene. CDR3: CTSSRVGDKNEQFF. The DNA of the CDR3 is TGCACCAGCAGCCGGGTAGGGGATAAGAATGAGCAGTTCTTC.